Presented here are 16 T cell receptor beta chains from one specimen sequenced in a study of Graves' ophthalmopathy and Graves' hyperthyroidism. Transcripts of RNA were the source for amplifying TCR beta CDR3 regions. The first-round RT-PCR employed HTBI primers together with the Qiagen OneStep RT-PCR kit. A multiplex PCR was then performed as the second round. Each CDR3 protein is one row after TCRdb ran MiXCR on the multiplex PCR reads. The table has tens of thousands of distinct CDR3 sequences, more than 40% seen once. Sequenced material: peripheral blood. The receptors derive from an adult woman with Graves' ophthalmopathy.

DNA of the CDR3: TGCAGCGTTCCAGCGGGAGCCAATGAGCAGTTCTTC. It codes for CSVPAGANEQFF. The chain uses TRBV29-1 and TRBJ2-1; 8 positions agree with TRBD2. Per the germline V gene, CDR1 is SQVTM and CDR2 is ANQGSEA. After removal of 5 bases from V and 6 bases from J, the junction contained 3 bases not matched to a gene. This CDR3 region has 12 residues.

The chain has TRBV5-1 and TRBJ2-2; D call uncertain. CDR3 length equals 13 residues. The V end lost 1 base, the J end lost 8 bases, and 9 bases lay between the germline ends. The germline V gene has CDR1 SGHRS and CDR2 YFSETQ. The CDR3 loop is CASSLWPRGELFF. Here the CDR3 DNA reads TGCGCCAGCAGCTTGTGGCCTAGAGGGGAGCTGTTTTTT.

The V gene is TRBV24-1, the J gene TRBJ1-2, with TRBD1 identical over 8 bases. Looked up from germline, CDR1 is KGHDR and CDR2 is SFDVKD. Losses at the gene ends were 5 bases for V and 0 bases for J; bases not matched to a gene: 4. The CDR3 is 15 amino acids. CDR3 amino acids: CATSAATGANYGYTF. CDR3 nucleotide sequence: TGTGCCACCAGTGCCGCGACAGGGGCTAACTATGGCTACACCTTC.

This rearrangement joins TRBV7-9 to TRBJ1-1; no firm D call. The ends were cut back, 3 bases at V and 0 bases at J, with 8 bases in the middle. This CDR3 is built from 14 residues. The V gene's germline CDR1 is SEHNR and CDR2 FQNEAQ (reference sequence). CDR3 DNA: TGTGCCAGCAGCTTGGCGGTTATGAACACTGAAGCTTTCTTT. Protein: CASSLAVMNTEAFF.

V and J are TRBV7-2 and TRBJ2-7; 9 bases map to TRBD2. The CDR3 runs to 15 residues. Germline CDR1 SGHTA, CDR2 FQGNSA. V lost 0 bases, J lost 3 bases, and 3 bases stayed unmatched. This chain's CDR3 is CASSLAGLANYEQYF. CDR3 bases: TGTGCCAGCAGCTTAGCGGGACTAGCAAACTACGAGCAGTACTTC.

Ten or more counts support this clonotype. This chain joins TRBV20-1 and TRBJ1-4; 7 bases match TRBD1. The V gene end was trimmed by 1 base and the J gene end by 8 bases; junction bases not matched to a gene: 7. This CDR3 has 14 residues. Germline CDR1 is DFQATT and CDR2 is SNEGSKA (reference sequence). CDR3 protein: CSARGQGGEEKLFF. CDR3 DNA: TGCAGTGCTAGAGGACAGGGCGGCGAAGAAAAACTGTTTTTT.

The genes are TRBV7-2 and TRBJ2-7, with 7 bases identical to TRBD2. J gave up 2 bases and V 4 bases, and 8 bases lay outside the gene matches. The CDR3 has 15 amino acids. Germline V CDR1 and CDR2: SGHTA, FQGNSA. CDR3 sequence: CASSSSGLLTYEQYF. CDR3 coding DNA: TGTGCCAGCAGCTCTTCGGGACTATTAACCTACGAGCAGTACTTC.

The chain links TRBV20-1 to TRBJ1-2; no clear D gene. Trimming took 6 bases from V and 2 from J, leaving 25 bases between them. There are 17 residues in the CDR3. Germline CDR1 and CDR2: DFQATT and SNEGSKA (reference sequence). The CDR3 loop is CSAVRSSDPVGNYGYTF. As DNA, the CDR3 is TGCAGTGCCGTGCGGTCCAGTGACCCGGTGGGGAACTATGGCTACACCTTC.

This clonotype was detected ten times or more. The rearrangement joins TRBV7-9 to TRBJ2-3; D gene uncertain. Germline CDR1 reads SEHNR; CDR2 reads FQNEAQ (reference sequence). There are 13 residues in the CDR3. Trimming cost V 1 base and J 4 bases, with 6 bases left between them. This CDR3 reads CASSLDGPDTQYF. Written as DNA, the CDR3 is TGTGCCAGCAGCTTAGATGGACCAGATACGCAGTATTTT. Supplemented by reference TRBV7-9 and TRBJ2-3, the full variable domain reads DTGVSQNPRHKITKRGQNVTFRCDPISEHNRLYWYRQTLGQGPEFLTYFQNEAQLEKSRLLSDRFSAERPKGSFSTLEIQRTEQGDSAMYLCASSLDGPDTQYFGPGTRLTVL.

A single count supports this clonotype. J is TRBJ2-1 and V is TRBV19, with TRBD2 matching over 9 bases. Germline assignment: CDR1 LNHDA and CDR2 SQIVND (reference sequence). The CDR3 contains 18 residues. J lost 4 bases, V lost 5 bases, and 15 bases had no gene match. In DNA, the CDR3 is TGTGCCAGTAGTCACCAAACACCGGGGCGGGAGGGGTACAATGAGCAGTTCTTC. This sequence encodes CASSHQTPGREGYNEQFF.

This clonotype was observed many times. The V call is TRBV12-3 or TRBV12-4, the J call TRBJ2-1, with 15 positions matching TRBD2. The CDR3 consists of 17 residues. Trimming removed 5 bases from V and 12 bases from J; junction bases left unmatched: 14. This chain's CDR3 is CASSTHTGTSGRLVQFF. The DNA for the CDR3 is TGTGCCAGCAGTACTCACACCGGGACTAGCGGGAGGTTGGTGCAGTTCTTC.

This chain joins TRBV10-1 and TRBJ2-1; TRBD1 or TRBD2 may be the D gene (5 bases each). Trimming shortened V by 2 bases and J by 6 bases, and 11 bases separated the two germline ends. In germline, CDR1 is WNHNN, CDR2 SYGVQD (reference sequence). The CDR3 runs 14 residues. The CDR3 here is CASSENPGANEQFF. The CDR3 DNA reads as TGCGCCAGCAGTGAGAACCCCGGGGCCAATGAGCAGTTCTTC.

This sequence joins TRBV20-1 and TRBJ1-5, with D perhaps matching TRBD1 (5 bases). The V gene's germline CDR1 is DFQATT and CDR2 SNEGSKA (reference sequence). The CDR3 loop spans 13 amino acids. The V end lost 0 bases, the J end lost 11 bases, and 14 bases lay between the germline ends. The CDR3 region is CSARDQGFGTQHF. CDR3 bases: TGCAGTGCTAGAGATCAGGGATTTGGGACCCAGCATTTT.

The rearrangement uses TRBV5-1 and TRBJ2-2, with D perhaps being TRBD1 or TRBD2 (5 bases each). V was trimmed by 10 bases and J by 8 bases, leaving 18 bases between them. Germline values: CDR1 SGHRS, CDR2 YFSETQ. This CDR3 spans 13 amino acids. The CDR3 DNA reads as TGCGCCCGCCGGGACGGAAACTCTGGGGAGCTGTTTTTT. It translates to CARRDGNSGELFF.

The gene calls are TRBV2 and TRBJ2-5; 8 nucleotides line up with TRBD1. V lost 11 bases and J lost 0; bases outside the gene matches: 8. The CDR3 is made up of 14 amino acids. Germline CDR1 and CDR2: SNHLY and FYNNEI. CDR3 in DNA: TGTGCCCCTAGGACAGGGACGTACCAAGAGACCCAGTACTTC. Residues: CAPRTGTYQETQYF.

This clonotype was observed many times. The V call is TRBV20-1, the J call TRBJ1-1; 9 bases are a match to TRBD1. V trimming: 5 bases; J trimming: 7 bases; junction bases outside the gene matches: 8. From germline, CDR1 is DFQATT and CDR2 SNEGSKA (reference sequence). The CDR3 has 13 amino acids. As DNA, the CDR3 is TGCAGTGCTCCGAACAGGGGGCTTGATGAAGCTTTCTTT. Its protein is CSAPNRGLDEAFF.